These T cell receptor beta chains were read from a single sample in a study of shared clonotypes between healthy human individuals. The data were produced by immunoSEQ multiplex PCR, yet TCRdb's version contains in-frame clones alone and is incomplete. The data contain roughly 2,300,000 clones, 85% to 95% of them singletons. The sample taken for sequencing was naive CD4+ T cells from PBMCs. The receptors originated from a man between 18 and 35 years old in good health. Some clones in this sample may be carry-over from other donors' samples. The CDR3 runs from the conserved cysteine through the conserved F or W. The D gene is left open where the match is weak. Clone size is given for some rows only: seen once, a few or many times, or a class if the clone is expanded.

size	J	D	V	DNA	CDR3
NA	TRBJ1-5	TRBD1	TRBV10-3	TGTGCCATCAGTGAGGCGGGACAGAATAGCAATCAGCCCCAGCATTTT	CAISEAGQNSNQPQHF
NA	TRBJ2-7	NA	TRBV9	TGTGCCAGCAGCGTAGATCACGGATCCTACGAGCAGTACTTC	CASSVDHGSYEQYF
NA	TRBJ1-4	NA	TRBV20-1	TGCAGTGCAGACTTTAATGAAAAACTGTTTTTT	CSADFNEKLFF
NA	TRBJ2-2	NA	TRBV6-1	TGTGCCAGCAGTCTTGATTCTAGCTTCACCGGGGAGCTGTTTTTT	CASSLDSSFTGELFF
NA	TRBJ1-1	TRBD1	TRBV9	TGTGCCAGCAGCGTAGCTACAGGGGCTGAAGCTTTCTTT	CASSVATGAEAFF
NA	TRBJ1-2	NA	TRBV19	TGTGCCAGTAGTAGGCCCCGGGGGACTAACTATGGCTACACCTTC	CASSRPRGTNYGYTF
NA	TRBJ2-2	NA	TRBV6-5	TGTGCCAGCAAGGGGGACACCGGGGAGCTGTTTTTT	CASKGDTGELFF
NA	TRBJ1-4	NA	TRBV28	TGTGCCAGCAGTTTAGGGTCGGGGGCATTTTGGGAAAAACTGTTTTTT	CASSLGSGAFWEKLFF
NA	TRBJ2-7	NA	TRBV7-9	TGTGCCAGCAGCGCAAAGGACGGTGGTCCCTACGAGCAGTACTTC	CASSAKDGGPYEQYF
NA	TRBJ2-5	NA	TRBV5-1	TGCGCCAGCAGCCGGACATCCCAAGAGACCCAGTACTTC	CASSRTSQETQYF
NA	TRBJ1-2	TRBD1	TRBV5-1	TGCGCCAGCAGCTGGACAGGGGGCTGGAACTATGGCTACACCTTC	CASSWTGGWNYGYTF
few	TRBJ1-1	NA	TRBV4-1	TGCGCCAGCAGCCTGTCTCCGGGACGGCTGAACACTGAAGCTTTCTTT	CASSLSPGRLNTEAFF
once	TRBJ2-6	NA	TRBV7-9	TGTGCCAGCAGCTGGAATGGACTGAGCTCTGGGGCCAACGTCCTGACTTTC	CASSWNGLSSGANVLTF
NA	TRBJ2-1	TRBD2	TRBV19	TGTGCCAGTAGTAACAGCGGGAGGTCCTACAATGAGCAGTTCTTC	CASSNSGRSYNEQFF
NA	TRBJ1-1	TRBD1	TRBV30	TGTGCCTCTCGGACAGGGGATGTACTGAACACTGAAGCTTTCTTT	CASRTGDVLNTEAFF
NA	TRBJ2-6	NA	TRBV6-6	TGTGCCAGCAGTGGTAGCTCTTCTGGGGCCAACGTCCTGACTTTC	CASSGSSSGANVLTF
once	TRBJ2-1	NA	TRBV7-9	TGTGCCAGCAGCTTAGCCCAGGGATCTCCGTTCTTC	CASSLAQGSPFF
NA	TRBJ2-1	TRBD2	TRBV6-4	TGTGCCAGCAGTGACGAGCCTAGCGGGAACAATGAGCAGTTCTTC	CASSDEPSGNNEQFF
once	TRBJ2-1	TRBD2	TRBV18	TGTGCCAGCTCACCGGTCCTAGCGGAGGGGAATGAGCAGTTCTTC	CASSPVLAEGNEQFF
NA	TRBJ2-5	NA	TRBV15	TGTGCCACCAGCAGAACCGGGGTCTCCCAAGAGACCCAGTACTTC	CATSRTGVSQETQYF
once	TRBJ2-1	NA	TRBV28	TGTGCCAGCAGCTTTACAGGGCTAGCGGCATACAATGAGCAGTTCTTC	CASSFTGLAAYNEQFF
NA	TRBJ2-3	NA	TRBV7-9	TGTGCCAGCAGCTCGGGGGCAGATACGCAGTATTTT	CASSSGADTQYF
NA	TRBJ2-6	NA	TRBV7-3	TGTGCCAGCAGCGGAGGGTCCTCAACTGGGAGCTCTGGGGCCAACGTCCTGACTTTC	CASSGGSSTGSSGANVLTF
NA	TRBJ1-5	NA	TRBV7-2	TGTGCCAGCAGCTTAATTAGTGTTTATAGCAATCAGCCCCAGCATTTT	CASSLISVYSNQPQHF
NA	TRBJ2-7	NA	TRBV5-6	TGTGCCAGCAGCTTGTGGGCGGGCCACGAGCAGTACTTC	CASSLWAGHEQYF
once	TRBJ1-2	TRBD1	TRBV5-1	TGCGCCAGCAGCCCCGTTCCCCAGGGGGGAGACTATGGCTACACCTTC	CASSPVPQGGDYGYTF
NA	TRBJ2-1	NA	TRBV29-1	TGCAGCGTTGAATACCTAGTTCTGAGCAATGAGCAGTTCTTC	CSVEYLVLSNEQFF
NA	TRBJ2-2	NA	TRBV7-7	TGTGCCAGCGGCCCGCCTAAAGGGGCTAGTACCGGGGAGCTGTTTTTT	CASGPPKGASTGELFF
NA	TRBJ1-5	NA	TRBV25-1	TGTGCCAGCAGTGATATAGCAGATCAGCCCCAGCATTTT	CASSDIADQPQHF
NA	TRBJ2-2	NA	TRBV7-9	TGTGCCAGCAGCCGTCCCAAGGGGTCGAACACCGGGGAGCTGTTTTTT	CASSRPKGSNTGELFF
NA	TRBJ2-2	NA	TRBV4-3	TGCGCCAGCAGCCAGCTTCCCGGGACTGACATGACCGGGGAGCTGTTTTTT	CASSQLPGTDMTGELFF
NA	TRBJ2-5	NA	TRBV28	TGTGCCAGCAGTAACGGGGGTAGCGGGACCCAGTACTTC	CASSNGGSGTQYF
NA	TRBJ2-3	NA	TRBV2	TGTGCCAGCAGTCCCCGGGACACTAGCACAGATACGCAGTATTTT	CASSPRDTSTDTQYF
NA	TRBJ2-1	NA	TRBV6-1	TGTGCCAGCAGTGAAGGACTCTTTGAGCAGTTCTTC	CASSEGLFEQFF
NA	TRBJ2-3	TRBD1	TRBV2	TGTGCCATCGAACAGGGGGCACTCGCAGATACGCAGTATTTT	CAIEQGALADTQYF
NA	TRBJ1-4	NA	TRBV5-1	TGCGCCAGCAGGAGGCAACCCCCCTCGGGGGAAAAACTGTTTTTT	CASRRQPPSGEKLFF
NA	TRBJ2-7	NA	TRBV6-5	TGTGCCAGCAGTCCCCGACGTAACGAGCAGTACTTC	CASSPRRNEQYF
NA	TRBJ2-1	TRBD1	TRBV18	TGTGCCAGCTCACCGTCCGTGACAGGGGGCAGGCGGGTTGACAATGAGCAGTTCTTC	CASSPSVTGGRRVDNEQFF
NA	TRBJ2-3	TRBD2	TRBV7-2	TGTGCCAGCAGCGCGACTAGCGGGGCCACAGATACGCAGTATTTT	CASSATSGATDTQYF
NA	TRBJ2-7	NA	TRBV29-1	TGCAGCGTTTCGGGACTGGAATACGAGCAGTACTTC	CSVSGLEYEQYF
NA	TRBJ2-5	TRBD2	TRBV7-3	TGTGCCAGCAGCTCCCAACCGCGGGAGATAGAGACCCAGTACTTC	CASSSQPREIETQYF
once	TRBJ2-5	TRBD2	TRBV30	TGTGCCTGGAGTGTATCGGGGGGAAGGGGTAGAGAGACCCAGTACTTC	CAWSVSGGRGRETQYF
NA	TRBJ2-5	NA	TRBV19	TGTGCCAGTAGTATCATGGGGGCTGAGGAGACCCAGTACTTC	CASSIMGAEETQYF
NA	TRBJ2-1	TRBD2	TRBV9	TGTGCCAGCAGTGATACTAGCGCCTCCTACAATGAGCAGTTCTTC	CASSDTSASYNEQFF
once	TRBJ2-7	NA	TRBV7-3	TGTGCCAGCAGCTCAGGGACCTCCTCGACCGACGAGCAGTACTTC	CASSSGTSSTDEQYF
NA	TRBJ2-1	TRBD2	TRBV29-1	TGCAGCGTTGGAGGACTAGCGGGACCCCGTATGTTCTTC	CSVGGLAGPRMFF
NA	TRBJ2-5	NA	TRBV29-1	TGCAGCGTTGGGGGTTTCGGGGGGCGGTGGGAGACCCAGTACTTC	CSVGGFGGRWETQYF
NA	TRBJ1-1	TRBD1	TRBV19	TGTGCCAGTAGAACAGGGGGCGCGCGGGTTTGGACTGAAGCTTTCTTT	CASRTGGARVWTEAFF
NA	TRBJ1-5	NA	TRBV2	TGTGCCAGCAGTGAAAACAGCCCGGGGGACCAGCCCCAGCATTTT	CASSENSPGDQPQHF